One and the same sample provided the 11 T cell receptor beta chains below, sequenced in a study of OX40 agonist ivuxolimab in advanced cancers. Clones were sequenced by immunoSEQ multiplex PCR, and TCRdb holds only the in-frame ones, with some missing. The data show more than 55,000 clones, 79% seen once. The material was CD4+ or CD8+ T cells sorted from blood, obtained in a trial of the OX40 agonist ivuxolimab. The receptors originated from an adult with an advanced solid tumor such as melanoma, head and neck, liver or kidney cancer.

The CDR3 is CASSLDRWETQYF. DNA of the CDR3: TGTGCCAGCAGCTTGGATCGATGGGAGACCCAGTACTTC. The V call is TRBV5-6, the J call TRBJ2-5; D gene unclear. The CDR3 runs 13 residues. Germline CDR1 is SGHDT and CDR2 is YYEEEE. Trimming took 0 bases from V and 5 from J, leaving 8 bases between them.

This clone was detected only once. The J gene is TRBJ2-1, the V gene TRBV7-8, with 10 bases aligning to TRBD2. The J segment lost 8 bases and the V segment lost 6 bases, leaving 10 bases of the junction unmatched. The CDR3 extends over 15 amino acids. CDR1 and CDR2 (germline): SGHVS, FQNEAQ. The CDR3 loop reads CASRLTSGDGYEQFF. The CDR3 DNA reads TGTGCCAGCAGATTAACTAGCGGGGATGGGTATGAGCAGTTCTTC.

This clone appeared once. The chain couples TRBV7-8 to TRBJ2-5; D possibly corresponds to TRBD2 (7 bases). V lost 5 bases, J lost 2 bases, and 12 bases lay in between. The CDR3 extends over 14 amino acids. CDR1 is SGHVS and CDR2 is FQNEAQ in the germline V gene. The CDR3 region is CASSGGARQETQYF. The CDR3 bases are TGTGCCAGCAGCGGGGGGGCCCGGCAAGAGACCCAGTACTTC.

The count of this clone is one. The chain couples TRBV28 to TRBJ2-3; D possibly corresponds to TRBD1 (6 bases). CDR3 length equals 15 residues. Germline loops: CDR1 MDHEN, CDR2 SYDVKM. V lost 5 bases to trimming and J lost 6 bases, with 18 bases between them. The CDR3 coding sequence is TGTGCCAGCAGTCACGGGCTCGCGCAGGGGGATACGCAGTATTTT. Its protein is CASSHGLAQGDTQYF.

The CDR3 loop is CSVAQRDSYNEQFF. The CDR3 bases are TGCAGCGTTGCCCAGCGGGACTCCTACAATGAGCAGTTCTTC. J is TRBJ2-1 and V is TRBV29-1; TRBD2 matches at 7 bases. Germline loops: CDR1 SQVTM, CDR2 ANQGSEA. With V trimmed by 4 bases and J by 0 bases, 3 bases remained unmatched. The CDR3 totals 14 residues.

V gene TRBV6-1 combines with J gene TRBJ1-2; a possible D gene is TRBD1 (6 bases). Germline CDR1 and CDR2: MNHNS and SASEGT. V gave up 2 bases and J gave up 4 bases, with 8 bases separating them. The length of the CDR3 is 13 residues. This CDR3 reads CASSESQGYGYTF. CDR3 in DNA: TGTGCCAGCAGTGAATCACAGGGCTATGGCTACACCTTC.

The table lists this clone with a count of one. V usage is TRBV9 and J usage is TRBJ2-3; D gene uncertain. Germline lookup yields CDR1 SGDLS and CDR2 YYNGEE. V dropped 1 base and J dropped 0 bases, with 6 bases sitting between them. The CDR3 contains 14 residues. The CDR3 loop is CASSVKQSTDTQYF. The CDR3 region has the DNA TGTGCCAGCAGCGTAAAACAGAGCACAGATACGCAGTATTTT.

CDR3 region: CASSYMLNSGNTIYF. The CDR3 DNA follows: TGTGCCAGCAGCTACATGCTTAACTCTGGAAACACCATATATTTT. This rearrangement joins TRBV5-4 to TRBJ1-3; D remains unclear. Germline assignment: CDR1 SGHNT and CDR2 YYREEE (reference sequence). This CDR3 region has 15 residues. The V end lost 3 bases, the J end lost 0 bases, and 10 bases lay between the germline ends.

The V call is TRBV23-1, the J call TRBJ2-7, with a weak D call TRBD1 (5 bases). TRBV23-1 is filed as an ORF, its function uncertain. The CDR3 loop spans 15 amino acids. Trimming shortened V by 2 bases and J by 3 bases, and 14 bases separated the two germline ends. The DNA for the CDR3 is TGCGCCAGCAGTCAAATGGGCAGGGATTACTACGAGCAGTACTTC. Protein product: CASSQMGRDYYEQYF.

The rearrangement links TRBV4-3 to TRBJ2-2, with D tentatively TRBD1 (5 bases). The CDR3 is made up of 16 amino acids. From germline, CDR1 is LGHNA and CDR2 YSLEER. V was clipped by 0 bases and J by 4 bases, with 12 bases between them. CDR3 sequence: CASSQDIRTSTGELFF. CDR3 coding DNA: TGCGCCAGCAGCCAAGATATCCGGACAAGCACCGGGGAGCTGTTTTTT.

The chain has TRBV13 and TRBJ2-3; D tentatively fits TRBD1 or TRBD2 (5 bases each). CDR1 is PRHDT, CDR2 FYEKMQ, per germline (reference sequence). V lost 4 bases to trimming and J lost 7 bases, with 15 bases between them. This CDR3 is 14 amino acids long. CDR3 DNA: TGTGCCAGCAGCTCCCCGGACTGGACAAATACGCAGTATTTT. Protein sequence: CASSSPDWTNTQYF.